This T cell receptor beta chain was identified during a study of blood T cell repertoires in COVID-19. Some clones are missing from TCRdb's copy, which holds only in-frame ones; the method was immunoSEQ multiplex PCR. The table lists 100,000 to 150,000 clones, approximately 90% of them singletons, with 2.1% in the top ten. The V segment lost 7 bases and the J segment 5 bases; nucleotides outside the gene matches: 10. The CDR3 contains 16 residues. Looked up from germline, CDR1 is LNHDA and CDR2 is SQIVND (reference sequence). The chain uses TRBV19 and TRBJ2-2; 10 bases map to TRBD1. The origin of this receptor is a man aged 50-59 years with COVID-19, enrolled during active disease. Material: peripheral blood. DNA for the CDR3: TGTGCCAGTAAATTTTGGGGGACAGGGGAAACCGGGGAGCTGTTTTTT. Amino acids: CASKFWGTGETGELFF.